This record concerns one T cell receptor beta chain sequence. This entry is derived from a study of tumor-infiltrating lymphocytes in oesophageal squamous cell carcinoma. Each CDR3 protein gets one entry after TCRdb re-called the PCR reads with MiXCR. Of some 9,800 distinct CDR3 sequences listed, about 64% were seen once; the top ten hold around a quarter. This TCR came from a female donor with esophageal squamous cell carcinoma. Sample: esophageal tumor tissue.

In DNA, the CDR3 is TGTGCCAGCAGCTTAGTCGCGAGGGGATTAACAGATACGCAGTATTTT. It is translated as CASSLVARGLTDTQYF. The chain recombines TRBV7-6 with TRBJ2-3, with D perhaps TRBD1 or TRBD2 (5 bases each). Germline V gene data show CDR1 as SGHVS and CDR2 as FNYEAQ. V dropped 1 base and J dropped 3 bases, with 14 bases sitting between them. The CDR3 runs 16 residues.